Sequencing of this T cell receptor beta chain was carried out in a study of technical replicates of blood from a handful of donors. The table came from immunoSEQ multiplex PCR; TCRdb's copy has only in-frame clones and leaves some out. The sample lists over 70,000 clones, 90% seen once, with 4.5% to 5% in the top ten. Trimming removed 0 bases at V and 12 bases at J, with 14 bases between. The germline V gene has CDR1 SGHTA and CDR2 FQGTGA. There are 13 residues in the CDR3. The chain employs TRBV7-3 and TRBJ1-1; weak D call: TRBD1 (5 bases). This TCR was recovered from a human donor in good health. Some clones in this sample may be carry-over from other donors' samples. The specimen sequenced was PBMCs. CDR3 amino acids: CASSLTSTERPFF. The CDR3 DNA is TGTGCCAGCAGCTTAACGTCGACAGAAAGACCTTTCTTT.